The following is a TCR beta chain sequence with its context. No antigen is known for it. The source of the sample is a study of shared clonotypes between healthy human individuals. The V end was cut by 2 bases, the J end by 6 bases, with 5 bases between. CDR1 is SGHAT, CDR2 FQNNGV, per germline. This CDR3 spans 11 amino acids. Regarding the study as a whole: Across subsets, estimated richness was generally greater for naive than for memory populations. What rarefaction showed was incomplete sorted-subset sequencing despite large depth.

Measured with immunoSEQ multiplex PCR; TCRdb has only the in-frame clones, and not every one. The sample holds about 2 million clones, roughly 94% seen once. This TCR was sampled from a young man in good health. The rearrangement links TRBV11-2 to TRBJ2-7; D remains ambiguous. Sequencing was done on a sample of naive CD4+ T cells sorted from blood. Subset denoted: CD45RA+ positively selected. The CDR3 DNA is TGTGCCAGCAGCTTATTTTCCGAGCAGTACTTC. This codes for CASSLFSEQYF.